The 24 T cell receptor beta chains below come from one sample, sequenced in a study of shared clonotypes between healthy human individuals. The protocol was immunoSEQ multiplex PCR, while the TCRdb copy is restricted to in-frame clones and leaves out a portion. The table records 600,000 or so clones, roughly 98% of them present only once. In the naive CD8 group, cells lacked CD45RO and were positively selected for CCR7, so terminally differentiated effector memory CD45RA+ cells were left out. What was sequenced was naive CD8+ T cells sorted from blood. The receptor set was obtained from a man between 25 and 39 years old in good health.

V gene TRBV27 combines with J gene TRBJ2-1; the D is unclear. This CDR3 spans 15 amino acids. The germline V and J ends were trimmed by 1 base and 3 bases, with 10 bases remaining between them. From germline, CDR1 is MNHEY and CDR2 SMNVEV (reference sequence). CDR3 nucleotide sequence: TGTGCCAGCAGTTTATTAGGCGCGGACTACAATGAGCAGTTCTTC. Translation: CASSLLGADYNEQFF.

The chain combines TRBV11-2 with TRBJ1-5; possibly TRBD1 for D (5 bases). The CDR3 contains 15 residues. Trimming took off 2 bases at V and 7 bases at J, with 15 bases between the two ends. Per the germline V gene, CDR1 is SGHAT and CDR2 is FQNNGV. The CDR3 loop reads CASSLIKGPGQPQHF. CDR3 nucleotide sequence: TGTGCCAGCAGCTTAATCAAGGGGCCAGGGCAGCCCCAGCATTTT. The entire variable domain, with the rest obtained from reference TRBV11-2 and TRBJ1-5, is as follows: EAGVAQSPRYKIIEKRQSVAFWCNPISGHATLYWYQQILGQGPKLLIQFQNNGVVDDSQLPKDRFSAERLKGVDSTLKIQPAKLEDSAVYLCASSLIKGPGQPQHFGDGTRLSIL.

CDR3 coding DNA: TGTGCCAGCGAAGTAGGTCCCTCCTACAATGAGCAGTTCTTC. It specifies CASEVGPSYNEQFF. This chain joins TRBV7-9 and TRBJ2-1; D is unclear. Germline CDR1 reads SEHNR; CDR2 reads FQNEAQ (reference sequence). This CDR3 has 14 amino acids. The V end lost 8 bases, the J end lost 0 bases, and 11 bases lay between the germline ends.

This clone was seen a single time. This chain joins TRBV6-6 and TRBJ1-1, with D perhaps TRBD1 (5 bases). This CDR3 spans 14 amino acids. Trimming stripped 6 bases from V and 4 bases from J, with 15 bases between. The V gene's germline CDR1 is MNHNY and CDR2 SVGAGI (reference sequence). The chain's CDR3 is CASSDWDGITEAFF. CDR3 nucleotides: TGTGCCAGCAGCGACTGGGACGGCATCACTGAAGCTTTCTTT.

Only one count was recorded for this clone. The chain joins TRBV5-6 to TRBJ2-1; 11 nucleotides match TRBD2. CDR3 length: 15 residues. V shed 1 base, J shed 7 bases, and the junction held 4 bases outside the gene matches. Germline V gene lookup returns CDR1 SGHDT and CDR2 YYEEEE. CDR3 in amino acids: CASSLTSGSLNEQFF. The CDR3, as DNA: TGTGCCAGCAGCTTGACTAGCGGGAGTCTAAATGAGCAGTTCTTC.

DNA of the CDR3: TGTGCCAGCAAATCAAAGACTAACTATGGCTACACCTTC. Translation: CASKSKTNYGYTF. This chain connects TRBV2 to TRBJ1-2; D not certain. V lost 7 bases to trimming and J lost 0 bases, with 9 bases between them. The V gene's germline CDR1 is SNHLY and CDR2 FYNNEI. This CDR3 is built from 13 residues. The variable domain in full, completed from reference TRBV2 and TRBJ1-2, reads EPEVTQTPSHQVTQMGQEVILRCVPISNHLYFYWYRQILGQKVEFLVSFYNNEISEKSEIFDDQFSVERPDGSNFTLKIRSTKLEDSAMYFCASKSKTNYGYTFGSGTRLTVV.

This sequence joins TRBV7-9 and TRBJ2-1; D ambiguous. Looked up from germline, CDR1 is SEHNR and CDR2 is FQNEAQ (reference sequence). The CDR3 consists of 12 residues. V was cut by 5 bases and J by 9 bases, with 11 bases left in between. The DNA for the CDR3 is TGTGCCAGCAGCCTTGAGTCCGGTGAGCAGTTCTTC. It specifies CASSLESGEQFF.

The V call is TRBV27, the J call TRBJ1-2; TRBD1 might be the D (5 bases). V lost 3 bases, J lost 8 bases, and 13 bases lay in between. This CDR3 has 13 residues. Germline lookup yields CDR1 MNHEY and CDR2 SMNVEV (reference sequence). This CDR3 is CASSFGAAMGYTF. CDR3 DNA sequence: TGTGCCAGCAGTTTTGGGGCGGCTATGGGCTACACCTTC.

This clone has a single count. This chain uses TRBV6-1 with TRBJ2-2; perhaps TRBD1 as D (5 bases). The CDR3 has 14 residues. Trimming pared 3 bases from V and 4 bases from J, leaving 9 bases between. CDR1 is MNHNS and CDR2 is SASEGT in the germline V gene. CDR3 protein: CASSESRVTGELFF. CDR3 sequence (DNA): TGTGCCAGCAGTGAGAGCAGGGTCACCGGGGAGCTGTTTTTT.

This rearrangement joins TRBV7-8 to TRBJ2-2; no reliable D call. Germline lookup yields CDR1 SGHVS and CDR2 FQNEAQ. The CDR3 covers 16 residues. V lost 1 base, J lost 2 bases, and 11 bases lay in between. This CDR3 reads CASSLVVRLNTGELFF. The CDR3 bases are TGTGCCAGCAGCTTAGTTGTGCGGTTAAACACCGGGGAGCTGTTTTTT.

This chain uses TRBV2 with TRBJ1-5; no clear D gene. There are 14 residues in the CDR3. Germline V CDR1 and CDR2: SNHLY, FYNNEI. Trimming left V 7 bases short and J 2 bases short, with 12 bases between. This CDR3 is CASNGNWGNQPQHF. In DNA form, the CDR3 reads TGTGCCAGCAACGGGAACTGGGGCAATCAGCCCCAGCATTTT.

Here the CDR3 DNA reads TGTGCCAGCAGCGTAGAGGGGGTGGGATATTCGAATGAGCAGTTCTTC. Translating it yields CASSVEGVGYSNEQFF. The rearrangement uses TRBV9 and TRBJ2-1; D is possibly TRBD1 (6 bases). Germline V CDR1 and CDR2: SGDLS, YYNGEE. The CDR3 has 16 amino acids. The ends were cut back, 0 bases at V and 7 bases at J, with 17 bases in the middle.

The V call is TRBV9, the J call TRBJ2-1; 9 bases match TRBD2. CDR1 is SGDLS, CDR2 YYNGEE, per germline. The CDR3 has 17 amino acids. V gave up 3 bases and J gave up 1 base; unmatched junction bases: 8. In nucleotides, the CDR3 is TGTGCCAGCAGCGGGGGACTGACTAGCGGATCCTACAATGAGCAGTTCTTC. As protein: CASSGGLTSGSYNEQFF.

This clone was detected only once. The J gene is TRBJ2-1, the V gene TRBV30, with TRBD2 matching over 11 bases. The CDR3 length is 18 residues. The V gene end was trimmed by 1 base and the J gene end by 6 bases; junction bases not matched to a gene: 14. Per the germline V gene, CDR1 is GTSNPN and CDR2 is SVGIG (reference sequence). The CDR3 here is CAWSGRLAGSVVGNEQFF. Here the CDR3 DNA reads TGTGCCTGGAGTGGAAGACTAGCGGGATCCGTGGTGGGCAATGAGCAGTTCTTC.

This clone is a singleton in its sample. The rearrangement links TRBV10-3 to TRBJ1-1; D might be TRBD1 (6 bases). This CDR3 spans 16 amino acids. Germline V gives CDR1 ENHRY, CDR2 SYGVKD. V lost 8 bases, J lost 1 base, and 20 bases lay in between. The CDR3 sequence is CAIANDPEGGNTEAFF. CDR3 coding DNA: TGTGCCATCGCCAACGATCCAGAGGGGGGGAACACTGAAGCTTTCTTT.

This clone was picked up one time. The junction departs from the called germline gene at one end, perhaps through a read error. This sequence joins TRBV27 and TRBJ1-2; D not certain. Germline CDR1 and CDR2: MNHEY and SMNVEV (reference sequence). The CDR3 consists of 12 residues. The CDR3 is CSSYNPFYGYTF. In DNA form, the CDR3 reads TGCTCCTCGTACAACCCCTTCTATGGCTACACCTTC.

The V call is TRBV6-1, the J call TRBJ2-7; D unclear. Germline values: CDR1 MNHNS, CDR2 SASEGT. The germline V and J ends were trimmed by 1 base and 5 bases, with 3 bases remaining between them. The CDR3 is made up of 11 amino acids. CDR3 sequence reads: CASSEVDEQYF. CDR3 bases: TGTGCCAGCAGTGAAGTAGACGAGCAGTACTTC.

The chain employs TRBV28 and TRBJ2-7, with unresolved D. V was shortened by 1 base and J by 10 bases, with 11 bases between the two germline ends. CDR3 length: 12 amino acids. The germline V gene encodes CDR1 MDHEN and CDR2 SYDVKM. CDR3 bases: TGTGCCAGCAGTTTATTCGGTAGAGGACAGTACTTC. It translates to CASSLFGRGQYF.

The genes are TRBV7-2 and TRBJ2-7; 10 bases agree with TRBD2. The V segment lost 4 bases and the J segment 3 bases; nucleotides outside the gene matches: 12. The CDR3 is made up of 17 amino acids. CDR1 SGHTA and CDR2 FQGNSA come from the germline V gene. The CDR3 sequence is CASSSAHSGRALYEQYF. Written as DNA, the CDR3 is TGTGCCAGCAGCTCAGCTCACAGCGGGAGGGCCCTCTACGAGCAGTACTTC.

The V call is TRBV6-5, the J call TRBJ1-5; D unclear. Germline V gene lookup returns CDR1 MNHEY and CDR2 SVGAGI. The CDR3 contains 14 residues. Trimming shortened V by 0 bases and J by 5 bases, and 8 bases separated the two germline ends. The CDR3 spells CASSYSEGDQPQHF. In DNA form, the CDR3 reads TGTGCCAGCAGTTACTCGGAGGGTGATCAGCCCCAGCATTTT.

The rearrangement joins TRBV10-1 to TRBJ2-7; no clear D. The CDR3 runs 12 residues. CDR1 and CDR2 from the germline V gene are WNHNN and SYGVQD (reference sequence). Trimming pared 3 bases from V and 1 base from J, leaving 4 bases between. The CDR3 spells CASSDSSYEQYF. The CDR3 DNA follows: TGCGCCAGCAGTGACAGTTCCTACGAGCAGTACTTC.

A single count supports this clone. The chain joins TRBV2 to TRBJ2-3, with 8 bases fitting TRBD1. The CDR3 runs to 17 residues. V dropped 8 bases and J dropped 5; count of bases not matched to a gene: 18. Germline CDR1 SNHLY, CDR2 FYNNEI. The CDR3 reads CASVFPGGRQPRDTQYF. CDR3 nucleotides: TGTGCCAGCGTTTTCCCAGGGGGCCGCCAACCTAGAGATACGCAGTATTTT. Full variable domain (remainder filled in from reference TRBV2 and TRBJ2-3): EPEVTQTPSHQVTQMGQEVILRCVPISNHLYFYWYRQILGQKVEFLVSFYNNEISEKSEIFDDQFSVERPDGSNFTLKIRSTKLEDSAMYFCASVFPGGRQPRDTQYFGPGTRLTVL.

This clone was recorded once. The CDR3 spells CATPRDLTEAFF. The CDR3 DNA is TGCGCCACCCCCCGGGACCTCACTGAAGCTTTCTTT. The V gene is TRBV5-1, the J gene TRBJ1-1, with a weak D call TRBD1 (5 bases). Trimming shortened V by 9 bases and J by 4 bases, and 13 bases separated the two germline ends. This CDR3 comprises 12 residues. The germline gives CDR1 SGHRS, CDR2 YFSETQ.

This clone is a singleton in its sample. The chain combines TRBV7-2 with TRBJ2-7, with TRBD1 as a possible D gene (5 bases). The CDR3 is 19 amino acids. CDR1 and CDR2 (germline): SGHTA, FQGNSA. Trimming took 5 bases from V and 3 from J, leaving 29 bases between them. CDR3 coding DNA: TGTGCCAGCAGCCCTCGACAGACCATGGACCGTCACCAGGGCTACGAGCAGTACTTC. It is translated as CASSPRQTMDRHQGYEQYF.